A single sample is the source of the 2 T cell receptor beta chains below, sequenced in a study of beta chain features in type 1 diabetes. As every portion of the isolated RNA was reverse transcribed, the sequencing read expressed TCRB transcripts. Clones were read by immunoSEQ multiplex PCR, and TCRdb kept only the in-frame ones, dropping some. Among 900,000 or so clones listed, roughly 15% were seen once. Material: naive CD4+ T cells from blood. These receptor sequences come from a woman between 18 and 29 years old in good health.

This clone was seen a handful of times. This chain links TRBV4-2 with TRBJ1-4; TRBD1 is a possible D gene (5 bases). The CDR3 has 14 amino acids. The germline gives CDR1 LGHNA, CDR2 YNFKEQ. Between the trimmed V and J ends, which lost 3 bases and 5 bases, there was a span of 10 bases. The chain's CDR3 is CASSHDSRNEKLFF. The CDR3 DNA sequence: TGTGCCAGCAGCCACGACAGCAGAAATGAAAAACTGTTTTTT.

The sample holds a few counts of this clone. J is TRBJ1-5 and V is TRBV6-5, with 8 bases fitting TRBD1. With V trimmed by 6 bases and J by 10 bases, 11 bases remained unmatched. This CDR3 is built from 14 residues. The germline CDR1 and CDR2 sequences are MNHEY and SVGAGI. The CDR3 nucleotides read TGTGCCAGCAGACCCTGGACAGGGCTCGAACCCCAGCATTTT. Amino acid sequence: CASRPWTGLEPQHF.